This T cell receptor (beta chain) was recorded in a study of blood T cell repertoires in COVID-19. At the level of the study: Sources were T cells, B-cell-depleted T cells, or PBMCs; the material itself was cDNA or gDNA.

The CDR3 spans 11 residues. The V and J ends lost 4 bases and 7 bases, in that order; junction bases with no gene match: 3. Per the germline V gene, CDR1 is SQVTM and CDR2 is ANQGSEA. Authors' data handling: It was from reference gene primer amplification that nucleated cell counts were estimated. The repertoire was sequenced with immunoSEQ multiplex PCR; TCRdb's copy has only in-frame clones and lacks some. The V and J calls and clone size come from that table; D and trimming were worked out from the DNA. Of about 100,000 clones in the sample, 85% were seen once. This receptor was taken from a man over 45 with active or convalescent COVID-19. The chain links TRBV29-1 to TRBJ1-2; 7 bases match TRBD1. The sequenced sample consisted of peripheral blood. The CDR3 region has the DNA TGCAGCGTTGGGGACAGCATTGGCTACACCTTC. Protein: CSVGDSIGYTF.